This T cell receptor beta chain was sequenced for a study of T-cell memory formation after mild COVID-19. Constant-segment-primed 5'RACE gave TCR alpha and TCR beta cDNA libraries with sample barcodes and UMIs. TCRdb redid the calling of the 5' RACE reads with MiXCR, one entry per CDR3 protein. Of over 350,000 distinct CDR3 sequences listed, about 15% are singletons. The study, taken as a whole, reports: Certain responding clones were present in pre-infection memory, suggesting participation of cross-reactive memory.

The CDR3 is made up of 14 amino acids. Germline values: CDR1 SEHNR, CDR2 FQNEAQ (reference sequence). J lost 2 bases, V lost 5 bases, and 2 bases had no gene match. Remarks on this clonotype: Its antigen remains unidentified.

The receptor's source is a man between 18 and 29 years old who had mild COVID-19 (a few samples of this study predate the infection). Cell type and time point are not known. The specimen sequenced was PBMCs or a T cell subset sorted from them (not recorded which). The J gene is TRBJ2-2, the V gene TRBV7-9; TRBD1 matches at 7 bases. The CDR3 is CASSGTDNTGELFF. CDR3 coding DNA: TGTGCCAGCAGCGGGACAGATAACACCGGGGAGCTGTTTTTT.